This is a list of T cell receptor beta chains from one sample in a study of blood T cell repertoires in COVID-19. Clones were read by immunoSEQ multiplex PCR, and TCRdb kept only the in-frame ones, dropping some. Of about 51,000 clones listed, 86% are singletons. Sequenced: peripheral blood. The receptors originated from a man at least 80 years old with active COVID-19. Each CDR3 is given with its conserved first and last residue.

j_call cdr3_length v_call cdr3_aa
TRBJ2-1 15 TRBV28 CASSLTTSRYNEQFF
TRBJ2-3 16 TRBV10-3 CAISESSGAPTDTQYF
TRBJ2-5 14 TRBV7-3 CASSFSGTGGTQYF
TRBJ2-7 16 TRBV19 CASSRRTSGGSYEQYF
TRBJ2-7 18 TRBV7-9 CASSLFLTDSLNTYEQYF
TRBJ2-7 16 TRBV20-1 CSAGGGLGDISYEQYF
TRBJ2-7 15 TRBV7-8 CASSYSGRGFGEQYF
TRBJ1-2 13 TRBV7-2 CASSLVPMSGYTF
TRBJ2-1 14 TRBV18 CASSTLSSYNEQFF
TRBJ1-5 16 TRBV6-5 CASISSWDRVTQPQHF
TRBJ1-2 24 TRBV28 CASSTRLNPGLRESIFPNAYGYTF
TRBJ1-2 14 TRBV30 CAWRTPPGAAGYTF
TRBJ1-5 14 TRBV27 CASSARRRNQPQHF
TRBJ1-4 22 TRBV7-8 CASSLYVGRGGGRQTTNEKLFF
TRBJ2-1 13 TRBV18 CASSPQSYNEQFF
TRBJ2-3 13 TRBV7-3 CASSSSGMDTQYF
TRBJ2-7 13 TRBV7-2 CASSLSFRVPAIF
TRBJ2-2 14 TRBV19 CASRKGALGGELFF
TRBJ2-7 16 TRBV15 CATSREGAGTRYEQYF
TRBJ2-3 14 TRBV11-3 CASQEGASTDTQYF
TRBJ2-3 16 TRBV4-3 CASSRRLAISTDTQYF
TRBJ2-7 15 TRBV14 CASSQGQMPSYEQYF